A single sample is the source of the 13 T cell receptor beta chains below, sequenced in a study of T cells in tumors after PD-1 blockade. TCRdb's table, derived via immunoSEQ multiplex PCR, lists solely in-frame clones and lacks some. The table records some 13,000 clones, around 68% of them present only once. Sequenced material: tumor tissue, taken after anti-PD-1 treatment. All receptors come from a human donor with cutaneous squamous cell carcinoma.

This clone has more than one count but fewer than ten. The chain links TRBV10-1 to TRBJ2-5; 7 bases align to TRBD2. Germline V CDR1 and CDR2: WNHNN, SYGVQD (reference sequence). V lost 2 bases, J lost 5 bases, and 11 bases stayed unmatched. The CDR3 is 16 residues long. The CDR3 DNA reads as TGCGCCAGCAGTGAGGGCGGGAGAACAAAAGGGGAGACCCAGTACTTC. Protein sequence: CASSEGGRTKGETQYF.

The V call is TRBV12-3 or TRBV12-4, the J call TRBJ1-1, with a tentative D call TRBD1 (6 bases). Trimming took 5 bases from V and 10 from J, leaving 17 bases between them. CDR3 length: 13 residues. Here the CDR3 DNA reads TGTGCCAGCAGTCTCCGACAGGTGGGTGCAGCTTTCTTT. As protein: CASSLRQVGAAFF.

The genes are TRBV20-1 and TRBJ1-5; D might be TRBD1 (5 bases). This CDR3 contains 15 residues. Germline-derived CDR1 and CDR2 are DFQATT and SNEGSKA (reference sequence). V dropped 3 bases and J dropped 4 bases, with 16 bases sitting between them. Here the CDR3 reads CSASVDSRVNQPQHF. CDR3 sequence (DNA): TGCAGTGCTAGTGTTGACAGCCGCGTTAATCAGCCCCAGCATTTT.

The gene calls are TRBV20-1 and TRBJ2-1, with TRBD2 matching over 13 bases. The J segment lost 7 bases and the V segment lost 3 bases, leaving 18 bases of the junction unmatched. This CDR3 region has 19 residues. CDR1 DFQATT and CDR2 SNEGSKA come from the germline V gene (reference sequence). CDR3: CSASIQGLAGFVRHNEQFF. CDR3 sequence (DNA): TGCAGTGCTAGTATTCAGGGACTAGCGGGATTTGTGCGTCATAATGAGCAGTTCTTC.

The chain carries TRBV5-1 and TRBJ2-2; 10 bases align to TRBD1. This CDR3 has 15 residues. Germline CDR1 reads SGHRS; CDR2 reads YFSETQ. V was pared by 7 bases and J by 3 bases, with 6 bases of the junction left unmatched. The DNA for the CDR3 is TGCGCCAGCGGGAAGGGACAGGGGTACACCGGGGAGCTGTTTTTT. This sequence encodes CASGKGQGYTGELFF. Looking up the rest from reference TRBV5-1 and TRBJ2-2 gives the full variable domain: KAGVTQTPRYLIKTRGQQVTLSCSPISGHRSVSWYQQTPGQGLQFLFEYFSETQRNKGNFPGRFSGRQFSNSRSEMNVSTLELGDSALYLCASGKGQGYTGELFFGEGSRLTVL.

V and J are TRBV5-1 and TRBJ1-3; D call uncertain. Germline lookup yields CDR1 SGHRS and CDR2 YFSETQ. V was cut by 1 base and J by 0 bases, with 11 bases left in between. This CDR3 is built from 16 residues. The CDR3 bases are TGCGCCAGCAGCTTGACGGGTACCGCCTCTGGAAACACCATATATTTT. Encoded protein: CASSLTGTASGNTIYF. Supplemented by reference TRBV5-1 and TRBJ1-3, the full variable domain reads KAGVTQTPRYLIKTRGQQVTLSCSPISGHRSVSWYQQTPGQGLQFLFEYFSETQRNKGNFPGRFSGRQFSNSRSEMNVSTLELGDSALYLCASSLTGTASGNTIYFGEGSWLTVV.

V is TRBV3-1 (or the pseudogene TRBV3-2) and J is TRBJ2-7; D may be TRBD1 (6 bases). The length of the CDR3 is 14 residues. Trimming stripped 5 bases from V and 2 bases from J, with 13 bases between. Per the germline V gene, CDR1 is LGHDT and CDR2 is YNNKEL (reference sequence). The CDR3: CASSTTQGPYEQYF. The CDR3 nucleotides read TGTGCCAGCAGCACTACACAGGGCCCCTACGAGCAGTACTTC.

CDR3 protein: CASSTKSYNEQFF. The CDR3 bases are TGTGCCAGCAGCACGAAGAGTTACAATGAGCAGTTCTTC. This chain uses TRBV6-5 with TRBJ2-1; the D is unclear. Germline CDR1 MNHEY, CDR2 SVGAGI. V dropped 6 bases and J dropped 4 bases, with 10 bases sitting between them. This CDR3 has 13 residues.

This chain joins TRBV18 and TRBJ1-4, with TRBD1 as a possible D gene (6 bases). V gave up 6 bases and J gave up 4 bases, with 18 bases separating them. Germline CDR1 and CDR2: KGHSH and LQKENI. The CDR3 totals 16 residues. This chain's CDR3 is CASSPIGGGYNEKLFF. The CDR3 region has the DNA TGTGCCAGCTCCCCGATAGGGGGAGGCTATAATGAAAAACTGTTTTTT. The full variable domain, completed using reference TRBV18 and TRBJ1-4, is NAGVMQNPRHLVRRRGQEARLRCSPMKGHSHVYWYRQLPEEGLKFMVYLQKENIIDESGMPKERFSAEFPKEGPSILRIQQVVRGDSAAYFCASSPIGGGYNEKLFFGSGTQLSVL.

This chain joins TRBV7-9 and TRBJ2-3; D perhaps matches TRBD2 (5 bases). V lost 5 bases and J lost 0, with 12 bases in between. This CDR3 comprises 15 residues. Germline V gives CDR1 SEHNR, CDR2 FQNEAQ (reference sequence). The DNA for the CDR3 is TGTGCCAGCAGCGGGGAGCAGACTAGCACAGATACGCAGTATTTT. Translated, it gives CASSGEQTSTDTQYF.

V is TRBV7-6 and J is TRBJ2-7, with D perhaps matching TRBD2 (6 bases). CDR1 and CDR2 (germline): SGHVS, FNYEAQ. The ends were cut back, 5 bases at V and 5 bases at J, with 10 bases in the middle. The length of the CDR3 is 12 residues. DNA for the CDR3: TGTGCCAGCAGCCCGGGAGCGAACGAGCAGTACTTC. Its protein is CASSPGANEQYF.

J is TRBJ1-5 and V is TRBV7-9; unclear D gene. Trimming cost V 6 bases and J 3 bases, with 12 bases left between them. This CDR3 comprises 14 residues. Germline CDR1 and CDR2: SEHNR and FQNEAQ (reference sequence). The CDR3 sequence is CASSFIQLNQPQHF. The DNA of the CDR3 is TGTGCCAGCAGTTTTATACAGCTCAATCAGCCCCAGCATTTT.

Written as DNA, the CDR3 is TGTGCCAGCAGAAAAACAGGGTCTAGCACAGATACGCAGTATTTT. The encoded protein is CASRKTGSSTDTQYF. The chain combines TRBV6-6 with TRBJ2-3, with D possibly TRBD1 on 6 matching bases. Trimming shortened V by 6 bases and J by 0 bases, and 13 bases separated the two germline ends. CDR1 is MNHNY, CDR2 SVGAGI, per germline (reference sequence). The CDR3 contains 15 residues.